The clone carrying this TCR beta chain was observed a handful of times. The data stem from a study of cytomegalovirus exposure and HLA in healthy donors. V lost 7 bases and J lost 3, with 21 bases in between. CDR1 SQVTM and CDR2 ANQGSEA come from the germline V gene. CDR3 length equals 15 residues. PCR involved 60 Vbeta and 13 Jbeta primers. The method was immunoSEQ multiplex PCR; TCRdb's version includes in-frame clones alone and lacks a portion of them. Of around 140,000 clones listed, around 59% are singletons. This sequence joins TRBV29-1 and TRBJ1-2, with a possible D match to TRBD1 (6 bases). Sequences were obtained from PBMCs. This sequence originates from a male donor in good health and CMV-seronegative. The CDR3 spells CSARDTRSLYYGYTF. CDR3 DNA sequence: TGCAGCGCTCGGGACACCCGCTCCCTTTACTATGGCTACACCTTC. Full variable domain (missing parts from reference TRBV29-1 and TRBJ1-2): SAVISQKPSRDICQRGTSLTIQCQVDSQVTMMFWYRQQPGQSLTLIATANQGSEATYESGFVIDKFPISRPNLTFSTLTVSNMSPEDSSIYLCSARDTRSLYYGYTFGSGTRLTVV.